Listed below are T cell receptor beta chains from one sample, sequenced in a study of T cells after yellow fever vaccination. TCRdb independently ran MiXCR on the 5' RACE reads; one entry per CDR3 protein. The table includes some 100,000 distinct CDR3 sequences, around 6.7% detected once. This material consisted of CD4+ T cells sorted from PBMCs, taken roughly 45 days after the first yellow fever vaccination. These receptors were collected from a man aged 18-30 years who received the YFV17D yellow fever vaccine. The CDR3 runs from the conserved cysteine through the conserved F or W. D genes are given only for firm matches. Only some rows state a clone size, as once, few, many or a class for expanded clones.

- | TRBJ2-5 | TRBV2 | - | TGTGCCAGCAGCGGGACTTGGTTGACCCAGTACTTC | CASSGTWLTQYF
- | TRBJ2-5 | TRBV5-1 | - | TGCGCCAGCAGCTTGAGTGCAGGGACGAACCAAGAGACCCAGTACTTC | CASSLSAGTNQETQYF
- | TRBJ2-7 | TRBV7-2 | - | TGTGCCAGCAGCTTATCTGGGGCGGGCTTCTCCTACGAGCAGTACTTC | CASSLSGAGFSYEQYF
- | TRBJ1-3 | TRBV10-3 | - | TGTGCCACCCGAGCTGGCGGGCTCGGAAAAGTGAACACCATATATTTT | CATRAGGLGKVNTIYF
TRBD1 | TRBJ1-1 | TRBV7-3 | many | TGTGCCAGCAGCCCGAGGACAGGGGAGAACACTGAAGCTTTCTTT | CASSPRTGENTEAFF
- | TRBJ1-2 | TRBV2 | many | TGTGCCAGCACCTTGCGAAGGGATACGGGCTACACCTTC | CASTLRRDTGYTF
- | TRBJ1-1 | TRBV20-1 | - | TGCAGTGCTAGAGTCGGGGGCTCCTTAACTGAAGCTTTCTTT | CSARVGGSLTEAFF
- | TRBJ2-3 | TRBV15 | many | TGTGCCACCAGCAGAGTTATGATGGCAGATACGCAGTATTTT | CATSRVMMADTQYF
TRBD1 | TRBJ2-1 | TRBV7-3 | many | TGTGCCAGCGCAATACAGGGGTCCAATGAGCAGTTCTTC | CASAIQGSNEQFF
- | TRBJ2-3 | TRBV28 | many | TGTGCCAGCAGTGAGGACAGAGCTAGCACAGATACGCAGTATTTT | CASSEDRASTDTQYF
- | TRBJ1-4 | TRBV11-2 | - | TGTGCCAGCAGCCGACGGACAGCGAATAATGAAAAACTGTTTTTT | CASSRRTANNEKLFF
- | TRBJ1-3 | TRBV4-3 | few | TGCGCCAGCAGCCAAGTCTCCCCGGGGGGGAGCGATGCTGGAAACACCATATATTTT | CASSQVSPGGSDAGNTIYF
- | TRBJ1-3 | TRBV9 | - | TGTGCCAGCAGCGTAGGACCTGGCTCTGGAAACACCATATATTTT | CASSVGPGSGNTIYF
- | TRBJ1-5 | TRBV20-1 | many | TGCAGTGCTAGAGGGGGAGAAAGTCAGCCCCAGCATTTT | CSARGGESQPQHF
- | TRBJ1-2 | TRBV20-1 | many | TGCAGTGCTAGTAATGGGGGCGGAGGCTACACCTTC | CSASNGGGGYTF
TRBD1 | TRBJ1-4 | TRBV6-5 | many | TGTGCCACCTCACGGACAGGGGCGGGTGAAAAACTGTTTTTT | CATSRTGAGEKLFF
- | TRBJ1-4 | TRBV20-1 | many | TGCAGTGCTAGGGGGACGGGGGGAGGAGAAAAACTGTTTTTT | CSARGTGGGEKLFF
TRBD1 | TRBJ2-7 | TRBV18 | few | TGTGCCAGCTCACCACCGGGACAGAGAAGCTCCTACGAGCAGTACTTC | CASSPPGQRSSYEQYF
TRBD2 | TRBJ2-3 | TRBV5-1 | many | TGCGCCAGCAGCTTGGGTCCGGATAGCGGGGCCACAGATACGCAGTATTTT | CASSLGPDSGATDTQYF
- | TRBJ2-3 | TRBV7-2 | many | TGTGCCAGCAGCTATGCGGGCTCGAAAACGCAGTATTTT | CASSYAGSKTQYF
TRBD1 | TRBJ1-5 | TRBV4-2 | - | TGTGCCAGCAGCAGAGAGACAGGGAAAGGTGATAATCAGCCCCAGCATTTT | CASSRETGKGDNQPQHF
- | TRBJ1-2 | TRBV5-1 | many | TGCGCCAGCAGCTTTCCTGAGAACTATGGCTACACCTTC | CASSFPENYGYTF
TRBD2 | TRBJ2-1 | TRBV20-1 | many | TGCAGTGCACGGAGACGACTAGCGGGGGAAAGCTCCTACAATGAGCAGTTCTTC | CSARRRLAGESSYNEQFF
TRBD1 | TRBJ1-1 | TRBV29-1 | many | TGCAGCGCCGGACAGGGGATCGGAAACACTGAAGCTTTCTTT | CSAGQGIGNTEAFF
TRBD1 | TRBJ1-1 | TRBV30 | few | TGTGCCGGAGGGGGCATGAACACTGAAGCTTTCTTT | CAGGGMNTEAFF
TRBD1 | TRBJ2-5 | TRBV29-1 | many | TGCAGCGTTGAGATGACAGGGCACCAAGAGACCCAGTACTTC | CSVEMTGHQETQYF
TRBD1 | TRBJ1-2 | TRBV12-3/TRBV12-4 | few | TGTGCCATCATACAGGGGGCGTTAGCTAACTATGGCTACACCTTC | CAIIQGALANYGYTF
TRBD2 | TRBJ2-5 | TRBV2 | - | TGTGCCAGCAGCCCTAGCGGGGTTAAACAAGAGACCCAGTACTTC | CASSPSGVKQETQYF
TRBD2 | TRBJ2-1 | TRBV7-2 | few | TGTGCCAGCAGGCCCCACAGCGGGGGGGTTGTGAGTGAGCAGTTCTTC | CASRPHSGGVVSEQFF
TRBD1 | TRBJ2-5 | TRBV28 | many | TGTGCCAGCACAAACGGGGAGACAGGGGGGGAGACCCAGTACTTC | CASTNGETGGETQYF
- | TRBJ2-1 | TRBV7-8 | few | TGTGCCAGCAGTCTTAGGTGGGGGGCGCTTGGAAATGAGCAGTTCTTC | CASSLRWGALGNEQFF
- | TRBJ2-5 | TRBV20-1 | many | TGCAGTGCTAGAGGGCATACGGAGACCCAGTACTTC | CSARGHTETQYF
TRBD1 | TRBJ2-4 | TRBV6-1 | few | TGTGCCAGCAGCCACCGGGACAGGGGGCGATACATTCAGTACTTC | CASSHRDRGRYIQYF
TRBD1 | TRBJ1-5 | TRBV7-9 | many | TGTGCCAGCAGCTTCGGACAGGGCCTCTATAGCAATCAGCCCCAGCATTTT | CASSFGQGLYSNQPQHF
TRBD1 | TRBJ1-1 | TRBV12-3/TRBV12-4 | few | TGTGCCAGCAGTTTTCCCACAGGGGAGGGCACTGAAGCTTTCTTT | CASSFPTGEGTEAFF
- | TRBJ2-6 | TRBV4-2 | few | TGTGCCAGCAGCCAAGAACCGCCCCCGGGGGCCAACGTCCTGACTTTC | CASSQEPPPGANVLTF
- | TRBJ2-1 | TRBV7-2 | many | TGTGCCAGCAGCTTCTATAAGAGGAGTGGTCGGAATGAGCAGTTCTTC | CASSFYKRSGRNEQFF
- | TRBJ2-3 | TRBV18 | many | TGTGCCAGCTCACGAGGTTTAGGGACTCTCCTGGATACGCAGTATTTT | CASSRGLGTLLDTQYF
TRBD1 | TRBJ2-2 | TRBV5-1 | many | TGCGCCAGCCGGACAGGGGTATCTTCTCTCGGGGAGCTGTTTTTT | CASRTGVSSLGELFF
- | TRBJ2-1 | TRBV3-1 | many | TGTGCCAGCAGCCCCCCACACTCCTACAATGAGCAGTTCTTC | CASSPPHSYNEQFF
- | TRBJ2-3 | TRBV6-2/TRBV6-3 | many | TGTGCCAGCAGTTACCAGGGAGCGGGCACAGATACGCAGTATTTT | CASSYQGAGTDTQYF
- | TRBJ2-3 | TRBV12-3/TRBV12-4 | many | TGTGCCAGCAGACGAGTCGGCAGGGACACAGATACGCAGTATTTT | CASRRVGRDTDTQYF
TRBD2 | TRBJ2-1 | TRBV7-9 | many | TGTGCCAGCAGCCCGGGACTAGCGGACAATGAGCAGTTCTTC | CASSPGLADNEQFF
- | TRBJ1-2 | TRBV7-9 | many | TGTGCCAGCAGCTTAGAGCTGACAGTGCAAGGCTACACCTTC | CASSLELTVQGYTF
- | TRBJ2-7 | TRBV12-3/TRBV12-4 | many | TGTGCCAGCAGTTTCGGGGGGCTCGAGCAGTACTTC | CASSFGGLEQYF
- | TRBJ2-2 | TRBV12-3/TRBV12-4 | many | TGTGCCAGCAGTTCTTACGGACGGACAGTTAGCCCCGGGGAGCTGTTTTTT | CASSSYGRTVSPGELFF
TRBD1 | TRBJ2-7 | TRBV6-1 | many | TGTGCCAGCATAAGGCGCCCGGGACAGGGAGCGGGAGAGCAGTACTTC | CASIRRPGQGAGEQYF
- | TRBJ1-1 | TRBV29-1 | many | TGCAGCGTCGGAACCCGGACAGTGAACACTGAAGCTTTCTTT | CSVGTRTVNTEAFF
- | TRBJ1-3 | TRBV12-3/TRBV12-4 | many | TGTGCCAGCACTATGGGGTCTGGAAACACCATATATTTT | CASTMGSGNTIYF